The clone carrying this TCR beta chain was counted at least ten times. Its antigen is as yet unknown. The ends were cut back, 5 bases at V and 2 bases at J, with 16 bases in the middle. This CDR3 has 15 residues. Sequencing libraries for TCR beta were prepared with iRepertoire HTBI primers and Arm-PCR of CDR3 regions. TCRdb used MiXCR to reprocess the multiplex PCR reads, holding one entry per CDR3 protein. The sample consists of roughly 400,000 distinct CDR3 sequences, approximately 16% of them appearing once. This sample was taken from a study of regulatory T cells in long-lasting Graves disease. Findings of the study overall: Persistent-disease Graves' patients showed less TCR diversity than new cases.

The time point here: newly diagnosed GD, antithyroid drugs for less than 3 months. The TCR library was made from RNA that had been extracted from PBMCs in TRIzol. The same sample was also studied in work on T cells in Graves' hyperthyroidism and ophthalmopathy. That source notes: In blood, most of the thyroid clonotypes expanded above 0.001 were also present.

This clonotype was obtained from a woman in her late teens or twenties with Graves disease. The V and J genes are TRBV12-3 or TRBV12-4 and TRBJ2-7; possibly TRBD1 or TRBD2 for D (6 bases each). The material sequenced was peripheral blood mononuclear cells (PBMCs), taken at new diagnosis, from a patient treated with antithyroid drugs. The CDR3 region is CASSKGGGPPYEQYF. The CDR3 DNA follows: TGTGCCAGCAGTAAGGGGGGCGGTCCCCCCTACGAGCAGTACTTC.